Listed below are T cell receptor beta chains from one sample, sequenced in a study of Graves' ophthalmopathy and Graves' hyperthyroidism. Each CDR3 protein is one row after TCRdb ran MiXCR on the multiplex PCR reads. There are more than 1,000,000 distinct CDR3 sequences in the sample; roughly 35% occur only once, and 11% lies in the top ten. The sequencing sample was made of peripheral blood or thyroid tissue (not recorded which). These receptors were collected from an adult man with Graves' hyperthyroidism. Both conserved end residues are part of each CDR3. D genes are given only for firm matches. Not every row has a clone size; where given, it reads once, few, many or a size class.

- | TRBJ1-2 | many | TRBV10-3 | CAIAELNSNYGYTF | TGTGCCATCGCGGAACTGAATTCTAACTATGGCTACACCTTC
- | TRBJ1-2 | - | TRBV12-3/TRBV12-4 | CASSPFLYGYTF | TGTGCCAGCAGTCCCTTTCTGTATGGCTACACCTTC
- | TRBJ1-5 | - | TRBV5-1 | CANSLVGGQPQHF | TGCGCCAACAGCTTGGTTGGGGGTCAGCCCCAGCATTTT
TRBD1 | TRBJ2-5 | many | TRBV7-2 | CASSLGSRGGIGGETQYF | TGTGCCAGCAGCTTAGGGTCCCGAGGGGGCATTGGTGGGGAGACCCAGTACTTC
TRBD2 | TRBJ2-7 | - | TRBV2 | CASSERVLAGSSEQYF | TGTGCCAGCAGTGAACGGGTACTAGCGGGATCTAGCGAGCAGTACTTC
TRBD2 | TRBJ2-7 | many | TRBV7-3 | CASSPASGSPEQYF | TGTGCCAGCAGCCCTGCTAGCGGGAGCCCCGAGCAGTACTTC
- | TRBJ1-5 | - | TRBV19 | CASSIGVGAFAYSNQPQHF | TGTGCCAGTAGTATCGGAGTGGGGGCATTCGCCTATAGCAATCAGCCCCAGCATTTT
TRBD2 | TRBJ2-1 | - | TRBV19 | CASSRLAGGPNEQFF | TGTGCCAGTAGTAGGCTAGCGGGAGGCCCCAATGAGCAGTTCTTC
- | TRBJ1-2 | many | TRBV5-6 | CASSLRRAGGYTF | TGTGCCAGCAGCTTGCGGCGGGCTGGTGGCTACACCTTC
- | TRBJ2-7 | many | TRBV2 | CASRLGRSSYEQYF | TGTGCCAGCAGGCTGGGACGGAGTTCCTACGAGCAGTACTTC
TRBD2 | TRBJ2-2 | - | TRBV19 | CASSIRTSGHTGELFF | TGTGCCAGTAGTATAAGGACTAGCGGTCACACCGGGGAGCTGTTTTTT
- | TRBJ2-7 | many | TRBV7-9 | CASSCNIGPTCEQYF | TGTGCCAGCAGCTGCAACATCGGCCCGACTTGCGAGCAGTACTTC
- | TRBJ2-1 | - | TRBV10-3 | CAISVEYPGNEQFF | TGTGCCATCAGTGTGGAGTACCCGGGGAATGAGCAGTTCTTC
- | TRBJ1-1 | - | TRBV2 | CASMTEDTEAFF | TGCGCCAGCATGACCGAAGACACTGAAGCTTTCTTT
TRBD2 | TRBJ2-5 | - | TRBV7-3 | CASSSGTSEETQYF | TGTGCCAGCAGCTCCGGGACTAGCGAGGAGACCCAGTACTTC
- | TRBJ1-2 | many | TRBV7-9 | CASSLGAGIYGYTF | TGTGCCAGCAGCTTAGGCGCAGGGATATATGGCTACACCTTC
- | TRBJ2-3 | - | TRBV29-1 | CSVEDARAVDTQYF | TGCAGCGTTGAAGACGCGCGGGCGGTAGATACGCAGTATTTT
TRBD1 | TRBJ1-2 | - | TRBV10-2 | CASSGLDRVDGYTF | TGCGCCAGCAGTGGACTCGACAGGGTCGATGGCTACACCTTC
TRBD1 | TRBJ1-5 | many | TRBV27 | CASSSDAGGYGQPQHF | TGTGCCAGCAGTTCCGACGCAGGGGGCTACGGTCAGCCCCAGCATTTT
- | TRBJ1-4 | many | TRBV24-1 | CATSAGSVGTNEKLFF | TGTGCCACCAGTGCCGGAAGTGTAGGAACTAATGAAAAACTGTTTTTT
- | TRBJ2-5 | many | TRBV10-3 | CAIMGEGVAETQYF | TGTGCCATCATGGGTGAGGGGGTTGCAGAGACCCAGTACTTC
- | TRBJ2-7 | many | TRBV29-1 | CSVEGGPGASYF | TGCAGCGTTGAAGGGGGCCCGGGGGCATCGTACTTC
TRBD1 | TRBJ2-2 | - | TRBV12-3/TRBV12-4 | CASRTTGSGTGELFF | TGTGCCAGCAGAACGACAGGGTCGGGCACCGGGGAGCTGTTTTTT
- | TRBJ2-7 | many | TRBV19 | CASSIGEGPSYEQYF | TGTGCCAGTAGTATAGGGGAAGGTCCGTCCTACGAGCAGTACTTC
TRBD1 | TRBJ2-2 | - | TRBV25-1 | CASSSPDRGAFFGGELFF | TGTGCCAGCAGCAGCCCGGACAGGGGGGCTTTTTTTGGCGGGGAGCTGTTTTTT
- | TRBJ2-2 | few | TRBV4-3 | CASRPDGGAGELFF | TGCGCCAGCAGACCGGACGGTGGTGCCGGGGAGCTGTTTTTT
- | TRBJ2-2 | - | TRBV30 | CAWRSATGELFF | TGTGCCTGGAGAAGCGCGACCGGGGAGCTGTTTTTT
- | TRBJ1-4 | once | TRBV27 | CASSLDYRPGPRRKEKLFF | TGTGCCAGCAGTTTAGATTACCGACCGGGCCCCCGGCGGAAGGAAAAACTGTTTTTT
- | TRBJ1-5 | - | TRBV7-9 | CASSQSGFNQPQHF | TGTGCCAGCAGCCAGTCGGGATTCAATCAGCCCCAGCATTTT
- | TRBJ1-4 | many | TRBV29-1 | CSVDAVGGQKLFF | TGCAGCGTTGACGCTGTGGGGGGGCAAAAACTGTTTTTT
TRBD1 | TRBJ1-2 | - | TRBV29-1 | CSGDTGQGAYGYTF | TGCAGCGGCGATACTGGACAGGGGGCTTATGGCTACACCTTC
- | TRBJ1-5 | few | TRBV3-1 | CASSHSGGGNQPQHF | TGTGCCAGCAGCCACAGCGGGGGAGGAAATCAGCCCCAGCATTTT
- | TRBJ2-5 | - | TRBV12-3/TRBV12-4 | CASGHPGTQYF | TGTGCCAGCGGCCACCCCGGGACCCAGTACTTC
- | TRBJ1-4 | many | TRBV20-1 | CSARDTNEKLFF | TGCAGTGCTAGAGATACGAACGAAAAACTGTTTTTT
TRBD2 | TRBJ2-7 | - | TRBV29-1 | CSGSGGSYEQYF | TGCAGCGGGTCGGGGGGATCTTACGAGCAGTACTTC
- | TRBJ1-1 | few | TRBV7-2 | CASSLIRQDEAFF | TGTGCCAGCAGTTTGATACGACAGGATGAAGCTTTCTTT
- | TRBJ2-7 | many | TRBV20-1 | CSAVAVRVDEQYF | TGCAGTGCTGTCGCCGTCCGGGTCGACGAGCAGTACTTC
- | TRBJ2-7 | - | TRBV6-5 | CASSCSGQSYEQYF | TGTGCCAGCAGTTGCTCAGGACAAAGCTACGAGCAGTACTTC
- | TRBJ1-3 | many | TRBV19 | CASTRDGSSGNTIYF | TGTGCCAGTACCCGAGATGGGAGCTCTGGAAACACCATATATTTT
TRBD1 | TRBJ2-2 | many | TRBV7-3 | CASSETGGLNTGELFF | TGTGCCAGCAGCGAGACAGGGGGACTGAACACCGGGGAGCTGTTTTTT